Following are 28 T cell receptor beta chains from one sample sequenced in a study of T cells in Graves' hyperthyroidism and ophthalmopathy. Amplified TCR beta CDR3 regions derived from RNA transcripts. The HTBI set primed first-round TCR CDR3 RT-PCR. TCRdb re-derived calls from the multiplex PCR reads in MiXCR, one entry per CDR3 protein. The sample has 600,000 to 700,000 distinct CDR3 sequences; just under 45% are singletons. The sample comprised peripheral blood or thyroid tissue (not recorded which). These receptor sequences come from an adult man with Graves' disease, either hyperthyroidism or ophthalmopathy (not recorded which).

This clonotype was counted once. The chain uses TRBV2 and TRBJ2-7; TRBD2 matches 15 bases. The CDR3 length is 20 residues. Germline CDR1 and CDR2: SNHLY and FYNNEI. Trimming took 6 bases from V and 0 from J; bases not matched to a gene: 15. The DNA of the CDR3 is TGTGCCAGCAGCGCCTGGACTAGCGGGGGGGCCGTAGAAAGCTCCTACGAGCAGTACTTC. Protein sequence: CASSAWTSGGAVESSYEQYF.

The rearrangement links TRBV2 to TRBJ2-6; tentatively, D is TRBD1 (5 bases). The germline V and J ends were trimmed by 1 base and 2 bases, with 9 bases remaining between them. The CDR3 loop spans 16 amino acids. In germline, CDR1 is SNHLY, CDR2 FYNNEI. This CDR3 is CASSEDRLPGANVLTF. Written as DNA, the CDR3 is TGTGCCAGCAGTGAAGACAGGTTGCCTGGGGCCAACGTCCTGACTTTC.

This clonotype was observed many times. The gene calls are TRBV19 and TRBJ1-5, with 7 bases that match TRBD1. V lost 5 bases, J lost 4 bases, and 5 bases stayed unmatched. Germline CDR1 and CDR2: LNHDA and SQIVND (reference sequence). This CDR3 spans 14 amino acids. Here the CDR3 DNA reads TGTGCCAGTAGTGAGGACAGGACTAATCAGCCCCAGCATTTT. Encoded protein: CASSEDRTNQPQHF.

This clonotype came up many times. The CDR3 DNA sequence: TGTGCCAGCAGCGCCCTGGGACTAGCGGGAGTGACCGGGGAGCTGTTTTTT. It is translated as CASSALGLAGVTGELFF. The V call is TRBV7-2, the J call TRBJ2-2; 14 positions agree with TRBD2. The CDR3 runs to 17 residues. Trimming removed 5 bases from V and 5 bases from J; junction bases left unmatched: 7. Germline-derived CDR1 and CDR2 are SGHTA and FQGNSA.

In this sample, this clonotype turned up once. The rearrangement links TRBV25-1 to TRBJ2-3, with a possible D match to TRBD2 (7 bases). Germline V CDR1 and CDR2: MGHDK, SYGVNS. Between the trimmed V and J ends, which lost 5 bases and 2 bases, there was a span of 14 bases. The CDR3 is 15 amino acids. CDR3 coding DNA: TGTGCCAGCAGTTCGATGGGGGGGGCCACAGATACGCAGTATTTT. As protein: CASSSMGGATDTQYF.

The chain uses TRBV6-5 and TRBJ1-6; 10 bases are shared with TRBD1. The ends lost 6 bases at V and 5 bases at J; junction bases unmatched: 4. In germline, CDR1 is MNHEY, CDR2 SVGAGI. The CDR3 is made up of 15 amino acids. The CDR3 here is CASRGQGVHNSPLHF. The CDR3 coding sequence is TGTGCCAGCAGAGGACAGGGGGTCCATAATTCACCCCTCCACTTT.

The chain carries TRBV7-9 and TRBJ2-7; 12 bases match TRBD1. CDR3 size: 15 residues. Germline V lookup: CDR1 SEHNR, CDR2 FQNEAQ (reference sequence). V dropped 6 bases and J dropped 3; count of bases not matched to a gene: 6. The CDR3 nucleotides read TGTGCCAGCAGACGGGGGGACAGGGGGCTCTACGAGCAGTACTTC. Translation: CASRRGDRGLYEQYF. The whole variable domain, filled in from reference TRBV7-9 and TRBJ2-7, reads DTGVSQNPRHKITKRGQNVTFRCDPISEHNRLYWYRQTLGQGPEFLTYFQNEAQLEKSRLLSDRFSAERPKGSFSTLEIQRTEQGDSAMYLCASRRGDRGLYEQYFGPGTRLTVT.

As for this clonotype: This may arise from a read error, as a much more abundant clone is one base away. The missing conserved phenylalanine or tryptophan at the end of this CDR3 makes a read error likely. The chain combines TRBV2 with TRBJ1-1; TRBD1 might be the D (5 bases). The CDR3 loop spans 13 amino acids. V was clipped by 6 bases and J by 2 bases, with 10 bases between them. The germline V gene has CDR1 SNHLY and CDR2 FYNNEI. The CDR3 coding sequence is TGTGCCAGCAGGGTGACAGTTAACACTGAAGCTTTCTAT. This gives the protein CASRVTVNTEAFY.

This clonotype was found many times. This chain connects TRBV7-6 to TRBJ1-6; no clear D. This CDR3 region has 15 residues. Trimming pared 5 bases from V and 10 bases from J, leaving 18 bases between. CDR1 SGHVS and CDR2 FNYEAQ come from the germline V gene. The CDR3: CASSPSISNGSPLHF. The CDR3, as DNA: TGTGCCAGCAGCCCCAGCATTAGCAATGGGTCACCCCTCCACTTT.

This clonotype was detected many times. The chain employs TRBV7-2 and TRBJ1-6; D possibly corresponds to TRBD1 (5 bases). V lost 6 bases and J 10 bases, leaving 13 bases between the germline ends. CDR1 and CDR2 (germline): SGHTA, FQGNSA. The CDR3 totals 13 residues. The CDR3 loop reads CASRLTVLSPLHF. CDR3 in DNA: TGTGCCAGCAGACTGACAGTTTTGTCACCCCTCCACTTT.

Turning to this clonotype: A read error may account for a junction end that differs from germline. CDR3 DNA sequence: TGCGCCAGCAGCCAATTCATCCGCGGCGCCTACGAGCAGTACTTC. It yields the protein CASSQFIRGAYEQYF. The chain has TRBV7-3 and TRBJ2-7; no definite D call. The CDR3 covers 15 residues. In germline, CDR1 is SGHTA, CDR2 FQGTGA.

This clonotype was counted many times. The chain carries TRBV19 and TRBJ1-6, with 9 nucleotides matching TRBD1. The CDR3 has 15 residues. Germline V gives CDR1 LNHDA, CDR2 SQIVND (reference sequence). V lost 4 bases, J lost 9 bases, and 7 bases stayed unmatched. CDR3 region: CASSTGDRVSSPLHF. The CDR3 nucleotides are TGTGCCAGTAGTACCGGGGACAGGGTGAGTTCACCCCTCCACTTT.

This clonotype was picked up many times. The chain has TRBV2 and TRBJ1-3; weak D call: TRBD1 (5 bases). Germline-derived CDR1 and CDR2 are SNHLY and FYNNEI. V dropped 8 bases and J dropped 1 base, with 15 bases sitting between them. The CDR3 runs to 15 residues. CDR3 sequence reads: CASVLGDGSGNTIYF. Written as DNA, the CDR3 is TGTGCCAGCGTCCTGGGGGATGGATCTGGAAACACCATATATTTT.

About this clonotype: Germline and junction disagree at one end, which may indicate a read error. This chain connects TRBV9 to TRBJ2-2; TRBD1 is a possible D gene (6 bases). This CDR3 has 15 amino acids. Germline assignment: CDR1 SGDLS and CDR2 YYNGEE. As DNA, the CDR3 is TGTGCCAACAGCGTAGGCCAGGGGTACACCGGGGAGCTGTTTTTT. The encoded protein is CANSVGQGYTGELFF.

This chain joins TRBV25-1 and TRBJ2-7; 7 nucleotides line up with TRBD1. J lost 4 bases, V lost 7 bases, and 7 bases had no gene match. Germline V gene lookup returns CDR1 MGHDK and CDR2 SYGVNS. This CDR3 comprises 13 residues. CDR3 region: CASNTGTAYEQYF. In DNA, the CDR3 is TGTGCCAGCAATACCGGGACAGCATACGAGCAGTACTTC.

This clonotype was counted ten times or more. The chain combines TRBV29-1 with TRBJ1-1; D is perhaps TRBD1 (5 bases). V shed 1 base and J shed 4 bases, with 10 bases lying between them. The length of the CDR3 is 13 residues. Germline CDR1 is SQVTM and CDR2 is ANQGSEA. CDR3 residues: CSVEGLTVTEAFF. CDR3 in DNA: TGCAGCGTTGAAGGTCTGACAGTCACTGAAGCTTTCTTT.

The chain employs TRBV29-1 and TRBJ1-5; 8 nucleotides align to TRBD1. CDR1 is SQVTM, CDR2 ANQGSEA, per germline. This CDR3 is 11 amino acids long. The V gene end was trimmed by 6 bases and the J gene end by 14 bases; junction bases not matched to a gene: 9. Written as DNA, the CDR3 is TGCAGCGTCCAACAGGGACAGGCCGAGCATTTT. Translation gives CSVQQGQAEHF.

The gene calls are TRBV12-3 or TRBV12-4 and TRBJ1-5; TRBD1 matches 7 bases. The ends lost 6 bases at V and 5 bases at J; junction bases unmatched: 13. There are 16 residues in the CDR3. DNA for the CDR3: TGTGCCAGCAGCCGCTTAGGCGGACAGGCTCATCAGCCCCAGCATTTT. It specifies CASSRLGGQAHQPQHF.

This clonotype was found a few times. At one of its ends the junction is not consistent with the germline gene, which may arise from a read error. V and J are TRBV25-1 and TRBJ2-7; 13 positions agree with TRBD2. CDR1 is MGHDK and CDR2 is SYGVNS in the germline V gene. There are 13 residues in the CDR3. In nucleotides, the CDR3 is TGTGCTAGCACTAGCGGGAGGGCGGGCGAGCAGTACTTC. Translating it yields CASTSGRAGEQYF.

This sequence joins TRBV6-5 and TRBJ1-4; a weak D match, TRBD1 (6 bases). The V gene's germline CDR1 is MNHEY and CDR2 SVGAGI. CDR3 length: 14 residues. V dropped 7 bases and J dropped 10 bases, with 19 bases sitting between them. The CDR3 DNA sequence: TGTGCCAGCACCTCAGCAGGGGAGGGCGGAAAACTGTTTTTT. Amino acids: CASTSAGEGGKLFF.

V is TRBV6-1 and J is TRBJ1-2, with a weak D call TRBD1 (5 bases). V lost 8 bases and J lost 7, with 17 bases in between. The germline gives CDR1 MNHNS, CDR2 SASEGT. CDR3 length equals 13 residues. In DNA, the CDR3 is TGTGCCAGCGTCGGGGGGTTGAGAGGTGGCTACACCTTC. Translation gives CASVGGLRGGYTF.

The gene calls are TRBV7-9 and TRBJ2-7, with D unclear. Germline-derived CDR1 and CDR2 are SEHNR and FQNEAQ (reference sequence). Trimming pared 1 base from V and 5 bases from J, leaving 12 bases between. There are 14 residues in the CDR3. Written as DNA, the CDR3 is TGTGCCAGCAGCTTAGGAGAAGCGTCGCACGAGCAGTACTTC. Protein: CASSLGEASHEQYF.

The chain employs TRBV29-1 and TRBJ1-6; D gene unclear. The V gene's germline CDR1 is SQVTM and CDR2 ANQGSEA. V lost 4 bases, J lost 9 bases, and 13 bases lay in between. The CDR3 length is 13 residues. The CDR3 sequence: CSVADEFGSPLHF. The CDR3 nucleotides read TGCAGCGTTGCGGACGAGTTCGGTTCACCCCTCCACTTT.

About this clonotype itself: This may be a read error, as it is one base from a much larger clone. The chain links TRBV7-2 to TRBJ1-1, with 8 nucleotides matching TRBD1. V lost 1 base, J lost 6 bases, and 4 bases stayed unmatched. This CDR3 region has 14 residues. From germline, CDR1 is SGHTA and CDR2 FQGNSA. CDR3 DNA: TGTGCCAGCAGCTTAGTGGGCAGGGGGCCTGAAGCTTTCTTT. Protein sequence: CASSLVGRGPEAFF.

This chain links TRBV6-5 with TRBJ2-7; 9 nucleotides agree with TRBD1. The length of the CDR3 is 14 residues. Germline V gives CDR1 MNHEY, CDR2 SVGAGI. Germline trimming cut 5 bases from V and 7 bases from J; bases unmatched to any gene: 9. The CDR3 nucleotides read TGTGCCAGCAGTGCCCGGGACAGGGTGAGGGAGCAGTACTTC. It codes for CASSARDRVREQYF.

The table lists this clonotype with many counts. CDR3 in amino acids: CSVVPNTEAFF. Written as DNA, the CDR3 is TGCAGCGTTGTACCGAACACTGAAGCTTTCTTT. The rearrangement uses TRBV29-1 and TRBJ1-1; D is unclear. Trimming took 4 bases from V and 1 from J, leaving 4 bases between them. The V gene's germline CDR1 is SQVTM and CDR2 ANQGSEA. The CDR3 runs 11 residues. Filled out from reference TRBV29-1 and TRBJ1-1, the complete variable domain reads SAVISQKPSRDICQRGTSLTIQCQVDSQVTMMFWYRQQPGQSLTLIATANQGSEATYESGFVIDKFPISRPNLTFSTLTVSNMSPEDSSIYLCSVVPNTEAFFGQGTRLTVV.

The chain has TRBV11-2 and TRBJ2-5; D perhaps matches TRBD2 (5 bases). Trimming pared 5 bases from V and 4 bases from J, leaving 14 bases between. The CDR3 length is 14 residues. The germline V gene has CDR1 SGHAT and CDR2 FQNNGV. CDR3 in amino acids: CASSKAGVGETQYF. The CDR3 bases are TGTGCCAGCAGCAAAGCCGGGGTCGGAGAGACCCAGTACTTC.

The chain combines TRBV20-1 with TRBJ1-6; perhaps TRBD1 as D (5 bases). The CDR3 consists of 14 residues. Trimming shortened V by 2 bases and J by 13 bases, and 18 bases separated the two germline ends. Germline loops: CDR1 DFQATT, CDR2 SNEGSKA (reference sequence). The CDR3 DNA sequence: TGCAGTGCTAGAAGACCAGGGTGGGATCAGCCCCTCCACTTT. Translation gives CSARRPGWDQPLHF.